Detailed here is one T cell receptor beta chain. Its target is not known. These data are taken from a study of cytomegalovirus exposure and HLA in healthy donors. Findings of the study overall: A prior analysis recorded that most TCR beta V segments were productive about 87% or about 30% of the time. A likely sequencing artifact accounted for one observed cluster of highly shared sequence variants. A later analysis reportedly found that, within productive TCRs, an Asian-associated ancestry cluster had fewer N-insertions than the mean observed across the roughly 730 donors. At a 0.05 false discovery rate, a later analysis found approximately 17,000 TCR beta sequences to be associated with HLA alleles.

Primers: 60 Vbeta forward and 13 Jbeta reverse. Method: immunoSEQ multiplex PCR; TCRdb's copy keeps in-frame clones and lacks some. This specimen shows under 150,000 clones; the ten leading clones hold 2% to 3%. The V gene's germline CDR1 is SEHNR and CDR2 FQNEAQ (reference sequence). The CDR3 spans 12 residues. Trimming left V 4 bases short and J 2 bases short, with 6 bases between. The sample was PBMCs. This receptor was taken from a man aged 35-49 years in good health and CMV-seronegative. The chain has TRBV7-9 and TRBJ2-7; D ambiguous. CDR3 DNA: TGTGCCAGCAGCTCGTTCCCCTACGAGCAGTACTTC. Translation: CASSSFPYEQYF. Full variable domain (rest looked up from reference TRBV7-9 and TRBJ2-7): DTGVSQNPRHKITKRGQNVTFRCDPISEHNRLYWYRQTLGQGPEFLTYFQNEAQLEKSRLLSDRFSAERPKGSFSTLEIQRTEQGDSAMYLCASSSFPYEQYFGPGTRLTVT.